Following are 25 T cell receptor beta chains from one sample sequenced in a study of CD8+CD57+ T cells in acquired aplastic anemia. The use of genomic DNA as template underpinned the TCR beta VDJ and CDR3 profiling. TCRdb processed the reads anew with MiXCR; each CDR3 protein has one entry. The sample includes a few hundred thousand distinct CDR3 sequences, almost 35% of them seen just once. The sample comprised sorted CD4+, CD8+, or CD8+CD57+ T cells (not recorded which) from PBMCs. The receptors derive from a human donor in good health, serving as a control.

This chain joins TRBV6-1 and TRBJ1-5; the D is unclear. The CDR3 runs 13 residues. CDR1 MNHNS and CDR2 SASEGT come from the germline V gene. The V gene lost 6 bases and the J gene lost 4 bases, with 10 bases spanning the gap. In DNA form, the CDR3 reads TGTGCCAGCAGCCCAACCCCAAATCAGCCCCAGCATTTT. Protein product: CASSPTPNQPQHF.

The chain joins TRBV20-1 to TRBJ1-2; D gene ambiguous. In germline, CDR1 is DFQATT, CDR2 SNEGSKA (reference sequence). V lost 4 bases to trimming and J lost 5 bases, with 20 bases between them. The CDR3 extends over 15 amino acids. This CDR3 reads CSAKAPSTAGYGYTF. The CDR3 DNA sequence: TGCAGTGCTAAGGCGCCGAGCACCGCGGGGTATGGCTACACCTTC.

This clonotype appeared many times. The chain is built from TRBV7-2 and TRBJ1-2; 8 bases are a match to TRBD1. Germline V gene sequence: CDR1 SGHTA, CDR2 FQGNSA. The CDR3 is made up of 15 amino acids. V shed 1 base and J 8 bases; nucleotides not matched to a gene: 9. Here the CDR3 reads CASSLVTGEVGGYTF. CDR3 coding DNA: TGTGCCAGCAGCTTAGTGACAGGGGAGGTTGGAGGCTACACCTTC.

This clonotype has just a few counts. The chain has TRBV20-1 and TRBJ1-6; no clear D gene. Trimming removed 6 bases at V and 10 bases at J, with 13 bases between. Germline lookup yields CDR1 DFQATT and CDR2 SNEGSKA (reference sequence). The CDR3 spans 12 residues. The CDR3 loop reads CSAGALGSPLHF. CDR3 nucleotide sequence: TGCAGTGCCGGAGCTTTGGGGTCACCCCTCCACTTT.

This clonotype was detected a few times. The chain recombines TRBV5-1 with TRBJ2-1; 14 nucleotides match TRBD2. Germline CDR1 SGHRS, CDR2 YFSETQ. The junction had 5 bases not matched to a gene; V was cut back by 1 base and J by 11 bases. CDR3 length: 15 residues. The CDR3 DNA sequence: TGCGCCAGCAGCTTGACGGGACTAGCGGGGGAAAAGCAGTTCTTC. Protein product: CASSLTGLAGEKQFF.

Ten or more counts support this clonotype. The CDR3 DNA follows: TGTGCCAGCAGTTCCCCGGGACGAGAGCTGTTTTTT. This encodes CASSSPGRELFF. This chain uses TRBV7-9 with TRBJ2-2; TRBD1 or TRBD2 may be the D gene (5 bases each). CDR1 and CDR2 (germline): SEHNR, FQNEAQ (reference sequence). The CDR3 loop spans 12 amino acids. Trimming took off 6 bases at V and 11 bases at J, with 13 bases between the two ends.

V gene TRBV4-2 combines with J gene TRBJ1-1; 7 positions agree with TRBD1. This CDR3 spans 18 amino acids. CDR1 is LGHNA and CDR2 is YNFKEQ in the germline V gene. V was pared by 4 bases and J by 4 bases, with 18 bases of the junction left unmatched. CDR3 coding DNA: TGTGCCAGCAGCCGTCGTATACAGGGGAGGTATCCGGGCACTGAAGCTTTCTTT. Protein: CASSRRIQGRYPGTEAFF.

This clonotype was observed at least ten times. V usage is TRBV15 and J usage is TRBJ2-5; the D is unclear. Per the germline V gene, CDR1 is LNHNV and CDR2 is YYDKDF (reference sequence). The CDR3 covers 14 residues. V was shortened by 0 bases and J by 5 bases, with 10 bases between the two germline ends. Here the CDR3 reads CATSRDSGVETQYF. The CDR3 DNA is TGTGCCACCAGCAGAGATAGTGGGGTCGAGACCCAGTACTTC.

This clonotype was observed at least ten times. This rearrangement joins TRBV29-1 to TRBJ2-7; 11 nucleotides align to TRBD2. CDR3 length: 16 residues. Per germline, CDR1 SQVTM and CDR2 ANQGSEA. With V trimmed by 7 bases and J by 6 bases, 17 bases remained unmatched. CDR3 in amino acids: CSAILGLAGGTGEQYF. As DNA, the CDR3 is TGCAGCGCTATTCTGGGGCTAGCGGGAGGCACGGGCGAGCAGTACTTC.

This clonotype was seen ten or more times. A single base separates this from a much larger clone, so it may be a read error. The conserved final phenylalanine or tryptophan is absent from the CDR3, which likely points to a read error. J is TRBJ1-6 and V is TRBV9, with D unclear. CDR1 is SGDLS, CDR2 YYNGEE, per germline. There are 13 residues in the CDR3. The V end was cut by 6 bases, the J end by 9 bases, with 13 bases between. DNA for the CDR3: TGTGCCAGCAACATTGAGACCGGTTCACCCCTCCACTTG. Translated: CASNIETGSPLHL.

This clonotype was observed at least ten times. The V and J genes are TRBV7-9 and TRBJ2-7; D remains ambiguous. Deletions cut 1 base from V and 5 bases from J, with 9 bases between. The CDR3 has 13 residues. Germline V gene lookup returns CDR1 SEHNR and CDR2 FQNEAQ (reference sequence). CDR3 sequence reads: CASSLGQANEQYF. The CDR3 DNA follows: TGTGCCAGCAGCTTAGGTCAGGCGAACGAGCAGTACTTC.

Concerning this clonotype itself: A much larger clone lies one base from this, so it may be a read error. The chain couples TRBV7-8 to TRBJ2-3; unclear D gene. Trimming pared 6 bases from V and 2 bases from J, leaving 6 bases between. CDR3 length equals 12 residues. Germline CDR1 reads SGHVS; CDR2 reads FQNEAQ. CDR3 protein: CASSFITDTQYF. The CDR3 DNA reads TGTGCCAGCAGTTTTATCACAGATACGCAGTATTTT. The entire variable domain, with the rest obtained from reference TRBV7-8 and TRBJ2-3, is as follows: GAGVSQSPRYKVAKRGQDVALRCDPISGHVSLFWYQQALGQGPEFLTYFQNEAQLDKSGLPSDRFFAERPEGSVSTLKIQRTQQEDSAVYLCASSFITDTQYFGPGTRLTVL.

This sequence joins TRBV29-1 and TRBJ2-5, with D uncertain. Germline V gene sequence: CDR1 SQVTM, CDR2 ANQGSEA. The CDR3 covers 11 residues. The V and J ends lost 7 bases and 7 bases respectively, with 13 bases between them. CDR3 region: CSATPKGTQYF. CDR3 coding DNA: TGCAGCGCCACACCTAAGGGGACCCAGTACTTC. Full variable domain (outside the CDR3, taken from reference TRBV29-1 and TRBJ2-5): SAVISQKPSRDICQRGTSLTIQCQVDSQVTMMFWYRQQPGQSLTLIATANQGSEATYESGFVIDKFPISRPNLTFSTLTVSNMSPEDSSIYLCSATPKGTQYFGPGTRLLVL.

This rearrangement joins TRBV4-2 to TRBJ2-3; 10 bases line up with TRBD2. The CDR3 has 18 amino acids. Trimming removed 1 base from V and 0 bases from J; junction bases left unmatched: 7. Germline CDR1 and CDR2: LGHNA and YNFKEQ. This chain's CDR3 is CASSQVARTSGSTDTQYF. The CDR3 DNA follows: TGTGCCAGCAGCCAAGTCGCCCGGACTAGCGGTAGCACAGATACGCAGTATTTT.

This clonotype has a handful of counts. The missing conserved phenylalanine or tryptophan at the end of this CDR3 makes a read error likely. The chain links TRBV24-1 to TRBJ2-7; tentatively, D is TRBD1 (5 bases). Trimming left V 4 bases short and J 3 bases short, with 12 bases between. The CDR3 runs 14 residues. Germline values: CDR1 KGHDR, CDR2 SFDVKD. The DNA of the CDR3 is TGTGCCACCAGTGAGGCAGGGAATAGCTACGAGCAGTACCTC. This encodes CATSEAGNSYEQYL.

This clonotype has a handful of counts. The chain couples TRBV12-3 or TRBV12-4 to TRBJ2-6; D call uncertain. The CDR3 is 18 residues long. Deletions cut 2 bases from V and 0 bases from J, with 14 bases between. CDR3 in DNA: TGTGCCAGCAGTTTACTCCCCCCGAGTAACTCTGGGGCCAACGTCCTGACTTTC. Protein product: CASSLLPPSNSGANVLTF.

The chain uses TRBV10-3 and TRBJ1-6, with no clear D. Trimming removed 11 bases at V and 0 bases at J, with 8 bases between. The germline V gene encodes CDR1 ENHRY and CDR2 SYGVKD. The CDR3 consists of 13 residues. CDR3 amino acids: CAGKSSYNSPLHF. The CDR3, as DNA: TGTGCCGGAAAAAGCTCCTATAATTCACCCCTCCACTTT.

This rearrangement joins TRBV5-1 to TRBJ1-1; D might be TRBD1 (5 bases). Germline V gene sequence: CDR1 SGHRS, CDR2 YFSETQ. V shed 4 bases and J shed 1 base, with 8 bases lying between them. The CDR3 runs 13 residues. In DNA, the CDR3 is TGCGCCAGCAGCCTGGACACGAACACTGAAGCTTTCTTT. It is translated as CASSLDTNTEAFF.

This clonotype was detected a few times. The CDR3 nucleotides are TGTGCCACCAGCAGAGATTTGGATGGGATCTATGGCTACACCTTC. It codes for CATSRDLDGIYGYTF. The genes are TRBV15 and TRBJ1-2; no definite D call. Germline CDR1 reads LNHNV; CDR2 reads YYDKDF (reference sequence). This CDR3 has 15 amino acids. V lost 0 bases and J 4 bases, leaving 12 bases between the germline ends.

There are a few counts of this clonotype. The chain joins TRBV19 to TRBJ2-3; D gene ambiguous. The CDR3 totals 14 residues. V lost 3 bases and J 2 bases, leaving 9 bases between the germline ends. Germline V gives CDR1 LNHDA, CDR2 SQIVND (reference sequence). The CDR3 sequence: CASSMTRNTDTQYF. The CDR3 coding sequence is TGTGCCAGTAGTATGACAAGAAACACAGATACGCAGTATTTT. The full variable domain, its missing parts supplied by reference TRBV19 and TRBJ2-3, is DGGITQSPKYLFRKEGQNVTLSCEQNLNHDAMYWYRQDPGQGLRLIYYSQIVNDFQKGDIAEGYSVSREKKESFPLTVTSAQKNPTAFYLCASSMTRNTDTQYFGPGTRLTVL.

The chain links TRBV5-1 to TRBJ1-2; unclear D gene. The CDR3 totals 14 residues. Germline V gives CDR1 SGHRS, CDR2 YFSETQ. Trimming shortened V by 4 bases and J by 3 bases, and 13 bases separated the two germline ends. The DNA for the CDR3 is TGCGCCAGCAGCCCGGGGTGGGAGGACTATGGCTACACCTTC. The encoded protein is CASSPGWEDYGYTF.

The chain combines TRBV5-1 with TRBJ1-1; 9 positions match TRBD1. Germline loops: CDR1 SGHRS, CDR2 YFSETQ. CDR3 length equals 13 residues. V was pared by 7 bases and J by 7 bases, with 8 bases of the junction left unmatched. The CDR3 is CASGLQGAGEAFF. DNA for the CDR3: TGCGCCAGCGGCCTACAGGGGGCCGGTGAAGCTTTCTTT.

About this clonotype itself: A much larger clone differs by one base, so this may be a read error. The gene calls are TRBV7-2 and TRBJ1-2; unclear D gene. Germline lookup yields CDR1 SGHTA and CDR2 FQGNSA. The ends were cut back, 5 bases at V and 5 bases at J, with 18 bases in the middle. This CDR3 spans 15 amino acids. CDR3 sequence reads: CASSRINPGWYGYTF. DNA of the CDR3: TGTGCCAGCAGCCGAATTAACCCCGGATGGTATGGCTACACCTTC. Together with reference TRBV7-2 and TRBJ1-2, the CDR3 gives the full variable domain: GAGVSQSPSNKVTEKGKDVELRCDPISGHTALYWYRQSLGQGLEFLIYFQGNSAPDKSGLPSDRFSAERTGGSVSTLTIQRTQQEDSAVYLCASSRINPGWYGYTFGSGTRLTVV.

This clonotype was seen a few times. V gene TRBV28 combines with J gene TRBJ1-5; TRBD1 agrees at 9 bases. J lost 6 bases, V lost 6 bases, and 12 bases had no gene match. The CDR3 is 16 amino acids. The V gene's germline CDR1 is MDHEN and CDR2 SYDVKM. This CDR3 reads CASSAPGQGSGQPQHF. CDR3 sequence (DNA): TGTGCCAGCAGCGCACCGGGACAGGGAAGCGGTCAGCCCCAGCATTTT. The variable domain in full, with the rest retrieved from reference TRBV28 and TRBJ1-5, is DVKVTQSSRYLVKRTGEKVFLECVQDMDHENMFWYRQDPGLGLRLIYFSYDVKMKEKGDIPEGYSVSREKKERFSLILESASTNQTSMYLCASSAPGQGSGQPQHFGDGTRLSIL.

This clonotype was detected many times. This chain connects TRBV25-1 to TRBJ2-1; TRBD2 matches 7 bases. Germline V CDR1 and CDR2: MGHDK, SYGVNS. Losses at the gene ends were 1 base for V and 5 bases for J; bases not matched to a gene: 8. This CDR3 has 16 residues. DNA of the CDR3: TGTGCCAGCAGTGAATCGGGCGGGGGAACGCACAATGAGCAGTTCTTC. Translated: CASSESGGGTHNEQFF.